This T cell receptor (beta chain) originates from a study of cytomegalovirus exposure and HLA in healthy donors. J gave up 1 base and V 2 bases, and 5 bases lay outside the gene matches. The CDR3 has 15 residues. Germline V gene lookup returns CDR1 SGDLS and CDR2 YYNGEE. Primers included in the PCR were 60 Vbeta and 13 Jbeta primers. Repertoires were generated with immunoSEQ multiplex PCR, while TCRdb's copy carries only in-frame clones and drops some. The sample records 170,000 or so clones, about three quarters being singletons. Study conclusions and caveats: In a later analysis, V- and J-gene trimming of beta chains associated with a DCLRE1C missense variant, replicated independently. The Asian-associated ancestry cluster reportedly had fewer N-insertions than the roughly 670-donor mean in a later analysis.

In regard to this clone: Antigen specificity is unknown.

Those who donated were healthy bone marrow donors. What was sequenced was PBMCs. The clonotype was recovered from a woman aged 25 to 39 in good health and CMV-seropositive. The rearrangement links TRBV9 to TRBJ2-5; the match to TRBD1 covers 7 bases. CDR3 DNA: TGTGCCAGCAGCGTTCTACAGGGGCTCCAAGAGACCCAGTACTTC. This translates into CASSVLQGLQETQYF.